This T cell receptor (beta chain) was sequenced during a study of control samples from healthy donors and cancer patients. Sequenced by immunoSEQ multiplex PCR; TCRdb stores in-frame clones only, minus some. The sample records about 60,000 clones, 88% being singletons. Germline V CDR1 and CDR2: SGHVS, FQNEAQ. CDR3 length: 13 residues. V gave up 5 bases and J gave up 3 bases; unmatched junction bases: 3. The chain uses TRBV7-8 and TRBJ2-7; 8 bases are shared with TRBD1. Sequenced: blood. The TCR originated in a man in his forties or fifties in good health. CDR3 DNA sequence: TGTGCCAGCAGCGTCGGACAGGGCTACGAGCAGTACTTC. Protein: CASSVGQGYEQYF.